This is a list of T cell receptor beta chains from one sample in a study of T cell repertoires in cytomegalovirus infection. TCRdb processed the reads anew with MiXCR; each CDR3 protein has one entry. The table shows approximately 750,000 distinct CDR3 sequences, with less than 40% occurring only once. The sequenced material came from PBMCs. All receptors derive from a human donor in good health (CMV status not recorded). Some clones in this sample may be carry-over from other donors' samples. CDR3s include the opening cysteine and the closing phenylalanine or tryptophan. Fields, in order: CDR3 length, clone size, J gene, V gene, D gene, CDR3 DNA, CDR3 protein. D genes are given only for firm matches. Not every row has a clone size; where given, it reads once, few, many or a size class.

14,-,TRBJ2-1,TRBV6-1,TRBD2,TGTGCCAGCAGTAGCGGGAGCTTCGACAATGAGCAGTTCTTC,CASSSGSFDNEQFF
11,-,TRBJ2-7,TRBV28,-,TGTGCCAGCAGTTTTAGGACCGAGCAGTACTTC,CASSFRTEQYF
17,-,TRBJ2-3,TRBV24-1,TRBD2,TGTGCCACCAGTGATCCTGGACTAGCAGGTAGCACAGATACGCAGTATTTT,CATSDPGLAGSTDTQYF
14,-,TRBJ2-7,TRBV25-1,TRBD1,TGTGCCAGCAGTGAATTGTACAGGGGCTACGAGCAGTACTTC,CASSELYRGYEQYF
14,many,TRBJ2-7,TRBV4-1,-,TGCGCCAGCAGCCAAGTTGACGGAGATTACGAGCAGTACTTC,CASSQVDGDYEQYF
13,few,TRBJ2-3,TRBV28,-,TGTGCCAGCAGTACCATGGGGTCAGATACGCAGTATTTT,CASSTMGSDTQYF
15,-,TRBJ2-1,TRBV19,TRBD2,TGTGCCACCAAGGGGGGACTACTAGCGGTCGCTGAGCAGTTTTTC,CATKGGLLAVAEQFF
15,many,TRBJ2-5,TRBV7-2,TRBD2,TGTGCCAGCAGCGGTAGCGGGAGAGCGGAGGAGACCCAGTACTTC,CASSGSGRAEETQYF
15,-,TRBJ1-3,TRBV7-2,-,TGTGCCAGCAGCAAACGTAGGGACAACGGAAACACCATATATTTT,CASSKRRDNGNTIYF
16,few,TRBJ2-2,TRBV7-2,-,TGTGCCAGCAGCTTATTAATCAGGGCGAACACCGGGGAGCTGTTTTTT,CASSLLIRANTGELFF
16,once,TRBJ2-1,TRBV24-1,-,TGTGCCACCAGTAAACAGGGACTCATGGGCATAAATGAGCAGTTCTTC,CATSKQGLMGINEQFF
16,few,TRBJ2-7,TRBV28,TRBD1,TGTGCCAGCAGTTTAACCGGGACAGGGGCCACCTACGAGCAGTACTTC,CASSLTGTGATYEQYF
13,-,TRBJ2-7,TRBV10-3,-,TGTGCCATCAGTTTGGACGGTTCCTACGAGCAGTACTTC,CAISLDGSYEQYF
14,-,TRBJ1-2,TRBV9,TRBD1,TGTGCCAGCAGCGCCAAGACAGGGAACTATGGCTACACCTTC,CASSAKTGNYGYTF
16,-,TRBJ2-2,TRBV9,-,TGTGCCAGCAGCGTCCGCAGGGTGACGAACACCGGGGAGCTGTTTTTT,CASSVRRVTNTGELFF
17,once,TRBJ1-4,TRBV28,-,TGTGCCAGCAGCCCCCATGGAGCCGATGCAACTAATGAAAAACTGTTTTTT,CASSPHGADATNEKLFF
12,-,TRBJ1-1,TRBV28,-,TGTGCCAGCTCCAGGGCGAACACTGAAGCTTTCTTT,CASSRANTEAFF
15,few,TRBJ2-5,TRBV5-4,TRBD1,TGTGCCAGCAGCTTCCCGGGACAGGGAAGGGAGACCCAGTACTTC,CASSFPGQGRETQYF
15,-,TRBJ1-6,TRBV28,TRBD1,TGTGCCAGCAACCTAGGGGGCGGGGGTAATTCACCCCTCCACTTT,CASNLGGGGNSPLHF
14,-,TRBJ2-1,TRBV6-6,TRBD2,TGTGCCAGCAGTTACTTCGGGAGGGCCGCTGAGCAGTTCTTC,CASSYFGRAAEQFF
13,few,TRBJ1-1,TRBV28,-,TGTGCCAGCAGAGATGTGACGAACACTGAAGCTTTCTTT,CASRDVTNTEAFF
14,-,TRBJ1-4,TRBV29-1,TRBD1,TGCAGCGTCGCGGACAGGGGGCTTAGTGAAAAACTGTTTTTT,CSVADRGLSEKLFF
14,few,TRBJ1-1,TRBV4-1,TRBD1,TGCGCCAGCAGCCAAAGGACAGGGGTGGCGCGAGCTTTCTTT,CASSQRTGVARAFF
13,-,TRBJ2-1,TRBV19,-,TGTGCCACTACGACTAGGGCTAGGAATGAGCAGTTCTTC,CATTTRARNEQFF
16,-,TRBJ2-7,TRBV10-3,TRBD1,TGTGCCATCAGTGAGTCGGGGGACAGCTCAACCTACGAGCAGTACTTC,CAISESGDSSTYEQYF
14,few,TRBJ2-7,TRBV7-2,TRBD1,TGTGCCAGCAGACTTACAGGGGGTCCCTCCGAGCAGTACTTC,CASRLTGGPSEQYF
15,-,TRBJ2-5,TRBV2,TRBD2,TGTGCCAGCAAAGATCTAGCGGGAGGACAAGAGACCCAGTACTTC,CASKDLAGGQETQYF
13,few,TRBJ1-1,TRBV4-2,TRBD1,TGTGCCAGCAGCCAAGTCCAGGGGGCGGAAGCTTTCTTT,CASSQVQGAEAFF
14,-,TRBJ1-1,TRBV28,-,TGTGCCAGCAGCCCGCCCCGCAGGACCACTGAAGCTTTCTTT,CASSPPRRTTEAFF
14,-,TRBJ1-1,TRBV19,-,TGTGCCAGTAGTACCCCGGGGACGGGGACTGAAGCTTTCTTT,CASSTPGTGTEAFF
14,-,TRBJ1-6,TRBV20-1,-,TGCAGTGCTAGAGTAGGGGCTGGCCATACACCCCTCCACTTT,CSARVGAGHTPLHF
15,few,TRBJ2-1,TRBV7-9,TRBD1,TGTGCCAGCAGCCCCGGGACAGGGCTCTCGAATGAGCAGTTCTTC,CASSPGTGLSNEQFF
15,few,TRBJ2-7,TRBV20-1,-,TGCAGTGCAAGAAGGGACCAGGGTCGGGAATACGAGCAGTACTTC,CSARRDQGREYEQYF
15,-,TRBJ1-5,TRBV5-8,TRBD1,TGTGCCAGCAGCTTGGGGGACAGGGCAAGTCAGCCCCAGCATTTT,CASSLGDRASQPQHF
15,many,TRBJ2-7,TRBV7-8,TRBD1,TGTGCCAGCAGCTTAGAAGGGACAGAGACCTACGAGCAGTACTTC,CASSLEGTETYEQYF
15,-,TRBJ2-1,TRBV20-1,TRBD2,TGCAGTGCTTGGGGACTAGCGGGAGGGATGAATGAGCAGTTCTTC,CSAWGLAGGMNEQFF
18,few,TRBJ2-2,TRBV12-3/TRBV12-4,TRBD1,TGTGCCAGCAGTCCTACCCGACAGGGGGTATCGAACACCGGGGAGCTGTTTTTT,CASSPTRQGVSNTGELFF
13,-,TRBJ2-2,TRBV7-3,-,TGTTACAGCAGCTTAATTGTTGCCGGGGAGCTGGTTTTT,CYSSLIVAGELVF
16,-,TRBJ2-7,TRBV7-2,TRBD2,TGTGCCAGCAGCCGAACGAGCGGGAGCGAAGCCTACGAGCAGTACTTC,CASSRTSGSEAYEQYF
13,-,TRBJ2-2,TRBV5-1,-,TGCGCCAGCAGACACGCGAACACCGGGGAGCTGTTTTTT,CASRHANTGELFF
13,-,TRBJ2-3,TRBV5-4,-,TGTGCCAGCAGCCGCCCCCACACAGATACGCAGTATTTT,CASSRPHTDTQYF
17,few,TRBJ2-1,TRBV7-9,TRBD2,TGTGCCAGCAGGAATCCGGGAGGTGGGGGACCGCCCGATGAGCAGTTCTTC,CASRNPGGGGPPDEQFF
14,many,TRBJ2-1,TRBV7-8,-,TGTGCCAGCACGCAAAGGAGCTCCTACAATGAGCAGTTCTTC,CASTQRSSYNEQFF
16,-,TRBJ2-1,TRBV20-1,-,TGCAGTGCTAGAGATCTAAAGGGGCTCTCCTACAATGAGCAGTTCTTC,CSARDLKGLSYNEQFF
13,few,TRBJ2-7,TRBV7-9,-,TGTGCCAGCAGCCTACCGGAATCCTACGAGCAGTACTTC,CASSLPESYEQYF
15,-,TRBJ2-7,TRBV7-6,TRBD1,TGTGCCAGCAGCCTCTCGGGACAGGGTCTCAACGAGCAGTACTTC,CASSLSGQGLNEQYF
13,few,TRBJ2-5,TRBV10-3,-,TGTGCCATCAGCAAGGACAGTCAAGAGACCCAGTACTTC,CAISKDSQETQYF
14,once,TRBJ2-2,TRBV12-3/TRBV12-4,-,TGTGCCAGCAGCTGGACAGCCCCCACCGGGGAGCTGTTTTTT,CASSWTAPTGELFF
12,-,TRBJ1-2,TRBV28,-,TGTGCCAGCAGGGGGTTTGGGTATGGCTACACCTTC,CASRGFGYGYTF
16,few,TRBJ1-1,TRBV7-8,-,TGTGCCAGCAGCTACCGGTTGGACAGAGTGAACACTGAAGCTTTCTTT,CASSYRLDRVNTEAFF
14,-,TRBJ2-2,TRBV20-1,-,TGCAGTGCCCAAACAACCCCCGCCACCGGGGAGCTGTTTTTT,CSAQTTPATGELFF
15,-,TRBJ1-2,TRBV4-2,-,TGTGCCAGCAGCCAAGATCTGGGGCCAAACTATGGCTACACCTTC,CASSQDLGPNYGYTF
17,few,TRBJ1-2,TRBV27,-,TGTGCCAGCAGTTCAGCCGGGGCAGGGCCCGTTAACTATGGCTACACCTTC,CASSSAGAGPVNYGYTF
15,-,TRBJ1-5,TRBV27,-,TGTGCCAGCAGGTTACGGGGGGGAGGATATCAGCCCCAGCATTTT,CASRLRGGGYQPQHF
13,-,TRBJ1-6,TRBV7-8,-,TGTGCCAGAAGCTTATTTTCGCGGTTGGCCCACCGCTTT,CARSLFSRLAHRF